This passage covers 7 T cell receptor beta chains from one sample sequenced in a study of blood T cell repertoires in COVID-19. The protocol was immunoSEQ multiplex PCR, while the TCRdb copy is restricted to in-frame clones and leaves out a portion. Among about 180,000 clones listed, 85% to 90% were seen once. The sequencing input was peripheral blood. These receptors originate from a person aged 65 to 85 with COVID-19, enrolled during active disease.

J is TRBJ1-1 and V is TRBV7-9; 11 bases are shared with TRBD1. The ends lost 5 bases at V and 1 base at J; junction bases unmatched: 9. This CDR3 spans 17 amino acids. CDR1 and CDR2 from the germline V gene are SEHNR and FQNEAQ (reference sequence). The CDR3 coding sequence is TGTGCCAGCAGCCACACCCGGGACAGGGGGGGGAACACTGAAGCTTTCTTT. This gives the protein CASSHTRDRGGNTEAFF.

V usage is TRBV10-3 and J usage is TRBJ1-1; 11 nucleotides align to TRBD1. The V segment lost 9 bases and the J segment 4 bases; nucleotides outside the gene matches: 7. The germline gives CDR1 ENHRY, CDR2 SYGVKD. This CDR3 contains 14 residues. CDR3 residues: CAMLLGQGATEAFF. CDR3 sequence (DNA): TGTGCCATGCTTCTAGGACAGGGGGCCACTGAAGCTTTCTTT.

This rearrangement joins TRBV4-2 to TRBJ2-7; TRBD2 might be the D (6 bases). Germline CDR1 is LGHNA and CDR2 is YNFKEQ. Trimming stripped 3 bases from V and 2 bases from J, with 14 bases between. The CDR3 consists of 15 residues. For the CDR3, the DNA is TGTGCCAGCAGCCAGGTTAGCGGAAAAACCTACGAGCAGTACTTC. Translating gives CASSQVSGKTYEQYF.

The gene calls are TRBV7-9 and TRBJ1-1; 7 nucleotides line up with TRBD1. This CDR3 is built from 14 residues. Germline-derived CDR1 and CDR2 are SEHNR and FQNEAQ (reference sequence). Trimming cost V 10 bases and J 1 base; bases outside gene matches: 9. CDR3 amino acids: CATRDRGGNTEAFF. CDR3 DNA sequence: TGTGCCACTAGGGACAGAGGAGGGAACACTGAAGCTTTCTTT.

V gene TRBV5-1 combines with J gene TRBJ1-1; 10 bases map to TRBD1. CDR1 and CDR2 (germline): SGHRS, YFSETQ. The V gene end was trimmed by 1 base and the J gene end by 5 bases; junction bases not matched to a gene: 5. The CDR3 spans 15 residues. The CDR3 sequence: CASSLTPGQGTEAFF. The CDR3 nucleotides are TGCGCCAGCAGCTTGACCCCGGGACAGGGGACTGAAGCTTTCTTT.

V is TRBV14 and J is TRBJ2-1; TRBD2 agrees at 9 bases. V dropped 6 bases and J dropped 7; count of bases not matched to a gene: 7. The CDR3 covers 14 residues. Germline lookup yields CDR1 SGHDN and CDR2 FVKESK. CDR3 bases: TGTGCCAGCAGACTAGCGGGCAGGGTGAATGAGCAGTTCTTC. It encodes CASRLAGRVNEQFF.

The chain links TRBV11-3 to TRBJ2-7, with a tentative D call TRBD2 (6 bases). The CDR3 loop spans 15 amino acids. Trimming cost V 0 bases and J 5 bases, with 14 bases left between them. Germline CDR1 reads SGHNT; CDR2 reads YENEEA. The CDR3, as DNA: TGTGCCAGCAGCTTAGATCGGGGGTCAAACAACGAGCAGTACTTC. Translated, it gives CASSLDRGSNNEQYF. Looking up the rest from reference TRBV11-3 and TRBJ2-7 gives the full variable domain: EAGVVQSPRYKIIEKKQPVAFWCNPISGHNTLYWYLQNLGQGPELLIRYENEEAVDDSQLPKDRFSAERLKGVDSTLKIQPAELGDSAVYLCASSLDRGSNNEQYFGPGTRLTVT.